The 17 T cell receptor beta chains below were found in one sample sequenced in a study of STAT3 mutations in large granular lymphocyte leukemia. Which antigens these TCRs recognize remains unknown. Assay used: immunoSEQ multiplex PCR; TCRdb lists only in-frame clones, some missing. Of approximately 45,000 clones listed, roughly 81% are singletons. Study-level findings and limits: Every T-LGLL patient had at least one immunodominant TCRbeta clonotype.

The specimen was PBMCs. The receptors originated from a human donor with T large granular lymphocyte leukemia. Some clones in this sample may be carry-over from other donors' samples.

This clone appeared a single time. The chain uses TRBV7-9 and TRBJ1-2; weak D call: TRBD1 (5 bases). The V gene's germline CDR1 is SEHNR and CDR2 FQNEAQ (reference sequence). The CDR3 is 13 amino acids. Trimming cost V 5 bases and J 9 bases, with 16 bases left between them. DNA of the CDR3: TGTGCCAGCAGCCCGGGGCAGCCCACGAGCTACACCTTC. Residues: CASSPGQPTSYTF.

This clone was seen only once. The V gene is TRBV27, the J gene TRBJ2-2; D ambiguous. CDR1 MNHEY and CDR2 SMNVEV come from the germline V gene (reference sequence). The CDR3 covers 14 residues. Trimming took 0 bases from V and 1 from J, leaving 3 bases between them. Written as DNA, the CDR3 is TGTGCCAGCAGTTTATCCAAGAACACCGGGGAGCTGTTTTTT. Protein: CASSLSKNTGELFF.

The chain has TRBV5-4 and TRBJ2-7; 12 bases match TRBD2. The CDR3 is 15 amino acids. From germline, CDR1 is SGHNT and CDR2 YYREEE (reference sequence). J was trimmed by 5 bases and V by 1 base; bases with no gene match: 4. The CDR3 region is CASSLSLAGGHEQYF. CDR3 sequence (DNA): TGTGCCAGCAGCTTGTCACTAGCGGGGGGCCACGAGCAGTACTTC.

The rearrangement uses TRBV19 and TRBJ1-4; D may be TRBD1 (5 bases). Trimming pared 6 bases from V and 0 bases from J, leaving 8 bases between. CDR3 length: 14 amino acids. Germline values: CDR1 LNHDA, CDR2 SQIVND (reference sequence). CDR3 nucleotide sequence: TGTGCCAGTAGGACAGTGTCAACTAATGAAAAACTGTTTTTT. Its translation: CASRTVSTNEKLFF.

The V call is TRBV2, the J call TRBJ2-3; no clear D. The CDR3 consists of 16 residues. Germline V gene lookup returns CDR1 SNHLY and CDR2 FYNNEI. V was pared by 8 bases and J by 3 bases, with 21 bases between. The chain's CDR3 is CASVNLGWSVTDTQYF. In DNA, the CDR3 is TGTGCCAGCGTGAATTTAGGGTGGTCAGTGACAGATACGCAGTATTTT.

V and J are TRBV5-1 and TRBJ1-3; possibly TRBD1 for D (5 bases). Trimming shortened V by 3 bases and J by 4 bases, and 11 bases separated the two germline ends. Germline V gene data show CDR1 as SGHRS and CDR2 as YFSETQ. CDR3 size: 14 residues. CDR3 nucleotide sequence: TGCGCCAGCAGCTCCCGGGGGGACGGAAACACCATATATTTT. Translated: CASSSRGDGNTIYF.

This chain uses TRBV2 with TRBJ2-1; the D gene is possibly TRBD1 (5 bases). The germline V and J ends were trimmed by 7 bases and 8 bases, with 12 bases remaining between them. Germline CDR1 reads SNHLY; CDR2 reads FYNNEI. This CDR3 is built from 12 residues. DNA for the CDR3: TGTGCCAGCACTAGACAGCGCGATGAGCAGTTCTTC. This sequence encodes CASTRQRDEQFF.

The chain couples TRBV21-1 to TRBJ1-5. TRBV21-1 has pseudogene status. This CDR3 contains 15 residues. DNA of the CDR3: TGTGCCAGCAGCAAAGCTAAGGGTGGCAATCAGCCCCAGCATTTT. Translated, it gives CASSKAKGGNQPQHF.

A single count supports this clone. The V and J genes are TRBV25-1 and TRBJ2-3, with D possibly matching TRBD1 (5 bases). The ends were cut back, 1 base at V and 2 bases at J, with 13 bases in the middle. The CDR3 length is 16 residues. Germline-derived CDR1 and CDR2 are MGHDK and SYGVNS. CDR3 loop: CASSEFWGPSTDTQYF. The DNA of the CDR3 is TGTGCCAGCAGTGAATTTTGGGGCCCATCCACAGATACGCAGTATTTT.

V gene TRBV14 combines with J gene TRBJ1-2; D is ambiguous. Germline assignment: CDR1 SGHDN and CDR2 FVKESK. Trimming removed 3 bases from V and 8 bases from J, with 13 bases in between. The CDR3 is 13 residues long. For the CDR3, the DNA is TGTGCCAGCAGCCAGACGGGGTTGTGGGGCTACACCTTC. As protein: CASSQTGLWGYTF.

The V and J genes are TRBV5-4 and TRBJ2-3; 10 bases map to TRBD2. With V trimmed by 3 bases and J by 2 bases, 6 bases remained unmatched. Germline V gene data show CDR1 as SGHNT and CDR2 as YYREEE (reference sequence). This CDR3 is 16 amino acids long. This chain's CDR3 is CASSSLLAGTTDTQYF. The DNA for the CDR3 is TGTGCCAGCAGCTCTTTACTAGCGGGGACCACAGATACGCAGTATTTT. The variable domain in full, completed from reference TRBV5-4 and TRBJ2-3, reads ETGVTQSPTHLIKTRGQQVTLRCSSQSGHNTVSWYQQALGQGPQFIFQYYREEENGRGNFPPRFSGLQFPNYSSELNVNALELDDSALYLCASSSLLAGTTDTQYFGPGTRLTVL.

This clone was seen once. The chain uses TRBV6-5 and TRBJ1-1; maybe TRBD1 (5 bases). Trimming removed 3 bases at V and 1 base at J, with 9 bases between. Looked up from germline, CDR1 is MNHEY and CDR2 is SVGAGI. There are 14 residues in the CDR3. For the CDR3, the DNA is TGTGCCAGCAGTTATGAGGGGTGGAACACTGAAGCTTTCTTT. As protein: CASSYEGWNTEAFF.

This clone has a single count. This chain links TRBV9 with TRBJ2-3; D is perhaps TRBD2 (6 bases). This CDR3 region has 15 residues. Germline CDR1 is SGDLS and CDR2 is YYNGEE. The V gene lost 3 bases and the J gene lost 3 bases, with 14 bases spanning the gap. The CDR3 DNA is TGTGCCAGCAGCGCCCTACTAGCAGGGACAGATACGCAGTATTTT. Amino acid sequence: CASSALLAGTDTQYF.

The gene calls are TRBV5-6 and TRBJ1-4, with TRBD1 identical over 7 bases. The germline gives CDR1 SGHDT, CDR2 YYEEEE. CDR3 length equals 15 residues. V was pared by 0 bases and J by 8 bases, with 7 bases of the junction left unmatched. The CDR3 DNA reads TGTGCCAGCAGCTTGGCCAAGGGGGCGCGGGAAAAACTGTTTTTT. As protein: CASSLAKGAREKLFF.

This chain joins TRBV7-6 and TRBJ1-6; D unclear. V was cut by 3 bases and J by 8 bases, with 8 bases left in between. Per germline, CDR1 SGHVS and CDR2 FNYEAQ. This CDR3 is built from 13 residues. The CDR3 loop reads CASSLGSDSPLHF. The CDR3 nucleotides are TGTGCCAGCAGCTTGGGGTCTGATTCACCCCTCCACTTT. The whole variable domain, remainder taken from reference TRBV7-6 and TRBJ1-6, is GAGVSQSPRYKVTKRGQDVALRCDPISGHVSLYWYRQALGQGPEFLTYFNYEAQQDKSGLPNDRFSAERPEGSISTLTIQRTEQRDSAMYRCASSLGSDSPLHFGNGTRLTVT.

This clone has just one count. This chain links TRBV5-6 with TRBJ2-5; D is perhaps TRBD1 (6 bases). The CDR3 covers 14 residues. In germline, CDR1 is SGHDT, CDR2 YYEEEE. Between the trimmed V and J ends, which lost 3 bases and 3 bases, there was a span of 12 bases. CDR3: CASSWTATEETQYF. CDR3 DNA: TGTGCCAGCAGCTGGACAGCAACCGAAGAGACCCAGTACTTC. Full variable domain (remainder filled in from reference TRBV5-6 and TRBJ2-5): DAGVTQSPTHLIKTRGQQVTLRCSPKSGHDTVSWYQQALGQGPQFIFQYYEEEERQRGNFPDRFSGHQFPNYSSELNVNALLLGDSALYLCASSWTATEETQYFGPGTRLLVL.

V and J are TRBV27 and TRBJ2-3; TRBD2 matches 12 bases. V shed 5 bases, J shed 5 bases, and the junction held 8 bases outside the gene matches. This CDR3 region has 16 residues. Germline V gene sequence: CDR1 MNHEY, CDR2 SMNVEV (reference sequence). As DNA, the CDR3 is TGTGCCAGCAGTAACCCTAGCGGGGGGGCCATAGATACGCAGTATTTT. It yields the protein CASSNPSGGAIDTQYF.